The sequence of this T cell receptor (beta chain) was determined in a study of regulatory T cells in long-lasting Graves disease. Points on this clonotype: A much bigger clone sits one base away, suggesting this may be a read error.

For TCR beta, libraries came from iRepertoire HTBI primers and Arm-PCR of CDR3 regions. TCRdb itself ran the multiplex PCR reads through MiXCR, one entry per CDR3 protein. The sample lists about 660,000 distinct CDR3 sequences, roughly 30% occurring once. Time point given: persistent/refractory GD, antithyroid drugs over 5 years with positive TRAb. PBMCs were the source of the RNA used for TCR sequencing. The CDR3 loop spans 14 amino acids. The germline gives CDR1 SNHLY, CDR2 FYNNEI. V shed 9 bases and J 5 bases; nucleotides not matched to a gene: 7. Here the sequenced sample was peripheral blood mononuclear cells (PBMCs), taken when the disease was refractory, from a patient treated with antithyroid drugs. This chain links TRBV2 with TRBJ1-4; 9 bases match TRBD1. The sequence was collected from a female donor with Graves disease. CDR3 protein: CASFDTGGNEKLFF. The CDR3 DNA sequence: TGTGCCAGTTTCGACACAGGGGGCAATGAAAAACTGTTTTTT.